The 16 T cell receptor beta chains reported below all come from one sample, sequenced in a study of blood T cell repertoires in COVID-19. Sequencing was performed with immunoSEQ multiplex PCR; in TCRdb, only in-frame clones are kept and a portion is missing. Of about 180,000 clones in the sample, roughly nine tenths were seen once. Sequenced sample: peripheral blood. Every receptor here comes from a man in his 70s with active or convalescent COVID-19.

This rearrangement joins TRBV28 to TRBJ1-6, with 8 bases fitting TRBD1. V trimming: 6 bases; J trimming: 9 bases; junction bases outside the gene matches: 13. The CDR3 has 16 residues. Per the germline V gene, CDR1 is MDHEN and CDR2 is SYDVKM. The CDR3 region is CASSTTGASFGSPLHF. The CDR3, as DNA: TGTGCCAGCAGCACGACAGGGGCTTCCTTCGGTTCACCCCTCCACTTT. Looking up the rest from reference TRBV28 and TRBJ1-6 gives the full variable domain: DVKVTQSSRYLVKRTGEKVFLECVQDMDHENMFWYRQDPGLGLRLIYFSYDVKMKEKGDIPEGYSVSREKKERFSLILESASTNQTSMYLCASSTTGASFGSPLHFGNGTRLTVT.

There are a few counts of this clone. The chain has TRBV5-1 and TRBJ2-5, with TRBD1 identical over 7 bases. V shed 2 bases, J shed 3 bases, and the junction held 1 base outside the gene matches. From germline, CDR1 is SGHRS and CDR2 YFSETQ. The length of the CDR3 is 13 residues. For the CDR3, the DNA is TGCGCCAGCAGCTTCGACAGGGAAGAGACCCAGTACTTC. Protein: CASSFDREETQYF.

This chain links TRBV6-2 or TRBV6-3 with TRBJ1-1, with no clear D. The CDR3 runs 12 residues. V was trimmed by 2 bases and J by 10 bases, leaving 11 bases between them. CDR1 MNHEY and CDR2 SVGEGT come from the germline V gene. The CDR3 region has the DNA TGTGCCAGCAGTTACCGGTCGAGAGGAGCTTTCTTT. Its protein product is CASSYRSRGAFF.

The chain uses TRBV9 and TRBJ2-1; 8 positions agree with TRBD2. This CDR3 has 15 residues. J lost 5 bases, V lost 0 bases, and 4 bases had no gene match. From germline, CDR1 is SGDLS and CDR2 YYNGEE. CDR3 protein: CASSVASGRNNEQFF. CDR3 nucleotides: TGTGCCAGCAGCGTAGCTAGCGGGCGGAACAATGAGCAGTTCTTC.

The chain is built from TRBV25-1 and TRBJ2-7, with 12 bases that match TRBD2. The CDR3 has 14 amino acids. The germline CDR1 and CDR2 sequences are MGHDK and SYGVNS. The junction had 4 bases not matched to a gene; V was cut back by 4 bases and J by 6 bases. The CDR3 DNA is TGTGCCAGCAGTGCTAGCGGGAGGGCCGTCGAGCAGTACTTC. Protein product: CASSASGRAVEQYF.

The chain recombines TRBV7-9 with TRBJ2-7; 8 bases fit TRBD1. V gave up 4 bases and J gave up 2 bases; unmatched junction bases: 7. The CDR3 consists of 15 residues. The germline V gene encodes CDR1 SEHNR and CDR2 FQNEAQ (reference sequence). The CDR3 protein is CASSSLRGRPYEQYF. DNA of the CDR3: TGTGCCAGCAGCTCCCTCAGGGGGCGCCCCTACGAGCAGTACTTC. The full variable domain, completed using reference TRBV7-9 and TRBJ2-7, is DTGVSQNPRHKITKRGQNVTFRCDPISEHNRLYWYRQTLGQGPEFLTYFQNEAQLEKSRLLSDRFSAERPKGSFSTLEIQRTEQGDSAMYLCASSSLRGRPYEQYFGPGTRLTVT.

Only a few counts were recorded for this clone. V is TRBV7-2 and J is TRBJ1-1; D might be TRBD1 (5 bases). Trimming shortened V by 5 bases and J by 3 bases, and 10 bases separated the two germline ends. Germline CDR1 SGHTA, CDR2 FQGNSA. This CDR3 spans 13 amino acids. The CDR3 is CASSLTGDTEAFF. CDR3 sequence (DNA): TGTGCCAGCAGCCTCACGGGGGACACTGAAGCTTTCTTT.

The chain couples TRBV28 to TRBJ2-7; 8 positions agree with TRBD2. V was pared by 4 bases and J by 6 bases, with 11 bases of the junction left unmatched. The CDR3 loop spans 15 amino acids. Germline CDR1 and CDR2: MDHEN and SYDVKM. The CDR3 sequence is CASSSLGAGDREQYF. The DNA of the CDR3 is TGTGCCAGCAGTTCCCTCGGAGCGGGAGATCGCGAGCAGTACTTC.

This rearrangement joins TRBV28 to TRBJ1-4; tentatively, D is TRBD1 (5 bases). Deletions cut 0 bases from V and 7 bases from J, with 21 bases between. CDR1 and CDR2 from the germline V gene are MDHEN and SYDVKM. CDR3 length: 18 residues. The CDR3 nucleotides read TGTGCCAGCAGTTTATGGGGCGGGACGGTCGGGTTTGGTGAAAAACTGTTTTTT. Translation: CASSLWGGTVGFGEKLFF.

V and J are TRBV6-5 and TRBJ2-2; TRBD1 matches 8 bases. CDR3 length equals 15 residues. J lost 6 bases, V lost 7 bases, and 10 bases had no gene match. Looked up from germline, CDR1 is MNHEY and CDR2 is SVGAGI. CDR3 coding DNA: TGTGCCAGCACCCGCTCTCAGGGGGCGGCCGGGGAGCTGTTTTTT. Translated: CASTRSQGAAGELFF.

The chain joins TRBV18 to TRBJ1-6, with 10 bases aligning to TRBD1. Per germline, CDR1 KGHSH and CDR2 LQKENI. The trim removed 2 bases at V and 10 bases at J, leaving 5 bases unmatched. The CDR3 extends over 15 amino acids. CDR3 loop: CASSPVGTGDSPLHF. The CDR3 DNA reads TGTGCCAGCTCACCAGTCGGGACAGGGGACTCACCCCTCCACTTT.

The chain has TRBV6-5 and TRBJ1-5, with 7 nucleotides matching TRBD1. The CDR3 is made up of 15 amino acids. Germline V CDR1 and CDR2: MNHEY, SVGAGI. V dropped 6 bases and J dropped 2; count of bases not matched to a gene: 7. CDR3 sequence (DNA): TGTGCCAGCAGCTTTGACAGGGAAGGCAATCAGCCCCAGCATTTT. It encodes CASSFDREGNQPQHF.

The CDR3 DNA reads as TGCGGCGCAAGAGGGATCACTGAAGCTTTCTTT. Protein product: CGARGITEAFF. The rearrangement links TRBV29-1 to TRBJ1-1; no reliable D call. The germline V gene encodes CDR1 SQVTM and CDR2 ANQGSEA. The CDR3 loop spans 11 amino acids.

This chain connects TRBV4-3 to TRBJ2-1; TRBD1 is a possible D gene (6 bases). The CDR3 runs to 17 residues. Germline assignment: CDR1 LGHNA and CDR2 YSLEER. With 4 bases removed from V and 3 bases from J, the gap between germline ends came to 19 bases. For the CDR3, the DNA is TGCGCCAGCAGCCTCATAACCACCGGGACATACTACAATGAGCAGTTCTTC. Its protein product is CASSLITTGTYYNEQFF.

V usage is TRBV4-3 and J usage is TRBJ2-1; 10 bases line up with TRBD2. Germline assignment: CDR1 LGHNA and CDR2 YSLEER. The CDR3 runs to 17 residues. The V and J ends lost 0 bases and 8 bases, in that order; junction bases with no gene match: 10. The CDR3 here is CASSQDVASGSRDEQFF. The CDR3 coding sequence is TGCGCCAGCAGCCAAGACGTCGCTAGCGGGAGCAGGGATGAGCAGTTCTTC.

This clone was observed a single time. This chain joins TRBV18 and TRBJ2-7; 11 nucleotides agree with TRBD1. V dropped 2 bases and J dropped 3; count of bases not matched to a gene: 6. CDR3 length equals 16 residues. Germline-derived CDR1 and CDR2 are KGHSH and LQKENI. The DNA of the CDR3 is TGTGCCAGCTCACCAGGGCTCGGGACAGGGGGCTACGAGCAGTACTTC. It translates to CASSPGLGTGGYEQYF.